Shown below are 19 T cell receptor beta chains from a single sample sequenced in a study of T cell clonality in common variable immunodeficiency (dated by TCRdb to the mid-2010s). General findings and caveats noted by the study authors: CVID TCRbeta sequences reportedly showed fewer deletions and N-nucleotide insertions and lacked highly modified clones with 13 or more V deletions.

The library was generated by the immunoSEQ multiplex PCR assay. Here the immuneACCESS table is served through TCRdb, limited to in-frame sequences with V and J called. Missing clones are a known gap in these copies; in checked studies unresolved V genes cover under half, and the rest lacks a known reason. The sample counts more than 35,000 clones, each observed more than once. The ten largest clones capture 6% of the sample. These TCRs' antigens remain unknown. Material: peripheral blood mononuclear cells. The receptors derive from a human donor with common variable immunodeficiency.

In its sample, this clone was seen a few times. The read falls 3 residues short of the CDR3 end, and the missing part is taken from the germline J gene. The chain employs TRBV7-8 and TRBJ2-3; TRBD1 matches at 8 bases. J lost 7 bases, V lost 6 bases, and 9 bases had no gene match. CDR1 is SGHVS and CDR2 is FQNEAQ in the germline V gene. This CDR3 region has 14 residues. The DNA read from the CDR3 is TGTGCCAGCAGTCTGACAGGGGACACTAATACG. Its protein is CASSLTGDTNT. The whole CDR3 protein reads CASSLTGDTNTQYF.

Remarks on this clone: Sequencing ends 3 residues short of the CDR3 end; the germline J gene provides the rest. V is TRBV6-2 or TRBV6-3 and J is TRBJ2-3, with TRBD2 as a possible D gene (6 bases). Trimming removed 6 bases from V and 0 bases from J, with 16 bases in between. The CDR3 consists of 16 residues. CDR1 and CDR2 from the germline V gene are MNHEY and SVGEGT. CDR3: CASRDPGLPSTDTQYF. CDR3 bases read: TGTGCCAGCAGGGACCCGGGACTCCCAAGCACAGATACG.

This clone was observed many times. The read terminates 3 residues ahead of where the CDR3 ends, so the germline J gene completes it. The rearrangement joins TRBV20-1 to TRBJ2-3; a possible D gene is TRBD1 (5 bases). This CDR3 is built from 13 residues. Trimming removed 4 bases from V and 0 bases from J, with 8 bases in between. Germline V gene lookup returns CDR1 DFQATT and CDR2 SNEGSKA (reference sequence). The DNA read from the CDR3 is TGCAGTGCTAACCGACAGAGCACAGATACG. Amino acids: CSANRQSTDT. The CDR3 reads in full as CSANRQSTDTQYF.

This clone was observed many times. The CDR3 end lies 3 residues beyond the end of the read and is filled in from the germline J gene. V is TRBV19 and J is TRBJ2-2, with 11 bases matching TRBD2. Germline lookup yields CDR1 LNHDA and CDR2 SQIVND (reference sequence). Germline trimming cut 9 bases from V and 7 bases from J; bases unmatched to any gene: 7. The CDR3 is made up of 14 amino acids. CDR3 amino acids: CASVAGGRVGELFF. Partial CDR3 DNA: TGTGCCAGCGTAGCGGGAGGGCGAGTCGGGGAG.

This clone was counted many times. The read terminates 3 residues before the CDR3 end, so the remaining end is supplied by the germline J gene. This sequence joins TRBV19 and TRBJ2-7; 8 bases are shared with TRBD1. In germline, CDR1 is LNHDA, CDR2 SQIVND (reference sequence). The CDR3 is 15 amino acids. The V gene end was trimmed by 1 base and the J gene end by 3 bases; junction bases not matched to a gene: 5. The part of the CDR3 DNA that was read is TGTGCCAGTAGTATAGCAGGGACAGGAGTCTACGAG. Amino acid sequence: CASSIAGTGVYE. The entire CDR3 is CASSIAGTGVYEQYF.

About this clone: Read coverage stops 3 residues before the CDR3 terminus; the germline J gene supplies the remainder. This rearrangement joins TRBV20-1 to TRBJ2-5, with 12 bases aligning to TRBD2. The length of the CDR3 is 14 residues. Germline CDR1 is DFQATT and CDR2 is SNEGSKA (reference sequence). V lost 3 bases to trimming and J lost 5 bases; unmatched junction nucleotides: 4. CDR3 amino acids: CSASGLAGGETQYF. The CDR3 DNA, read in part, is TGCAGTGCTAGCGGGCTAGCGGGAGGGGAGACC.

This clone has at least ten counts. The observed sequence ends 3 residues before the CDR3 terminus, with the missing tail filled in from the germline J gene. The chain couples TRBV19 to TRBJ1-5; 11 bases fit TRBD1. The V segment lost 7 bases and the J segment 9 bases; nucleotides outside the gene matches: 14. The CDR3 is 16 residues long. Germline V lookup: CDR1 LNHDA, CDR2 SQIVND (reference sequence). This CDR3 is CASKRTGGTLGMPQHF. The sequenced part of the CDR3 DNA is TGTGCCAGTAAGAGGACAGGGGGCACCTTGGGCATGCCC.

This clone was counted between two and nine times. The observed sequence ends 3 residues before the CDR3 terminus, with the missing tail filled in from the germline J gene. This chain joins TRBV19 and TRBJ1-2, with unresolved D. Germline V lookup: CDR1 LNHDA, CDR2 SQIVND (reference sequence). The CDR3 is 13 amino acids. V lost 1 base and J lost 7, with 10 bases in between. CDR3 in amino acids: CASSIATESGYTF. The part of the CDR3 DNA that was read is TGTGCCAGTAGTATAGCTACAGAAAGTGGC.

About this clone: Sequencing ends 3 residues short of the CDR3 end; the germline J gene provides the rest. This chain links TRBV20-1 with TRBJ2-5, with 10 bases fitting TRBD1. With V trimmed by 0 bases and J by 5 bases, 9 bases remained unmatched. The CDR3 totals 16 residues. Germline V gene data show CDR1 as DFQATT and CDR2 as SNEGSKA (reference sequence). CDR3 region: CSARDPQTGGAETQYF. CDR3 DNA (partial): TGCAGTGCTAGAGATCCGCAGACAGGGGGCGCGGAGACC.

Of note for this clone: Read coverage stops 3 residues before the CDR3 terminus; the germline J gene supplies the remainder. The rearrangement links TRBV5-5 to TRBJ2-3; D gene unclear. The V end was cut by 7 bases, the J end by 5 bases, with 17 bases between. Germline lookup yields CDR1 SGHKS and CDR2 YYEKEE (reference sequence). The CDR3 covers 14 residues. This CDR3 reads CASRVSVNQDTQYF. The sequenced CDR3 bases are TGTGCCAGCCGGGTCTCTGTTAATCAAGATACG.

Regarding this clone: The CDR3 goes on 3 residues after the read ends, and that part is filled in from the germline J gene. The rearrangement links TRBV2 to TRBJ2-3; tentatively, D is TRBD2 (7 bases). The CDR3 sequence is 14 residues long. Germline V gene data show CDR1 as SNHLY and CDR2 as FYNNEI. V gave up 8 bases and J gave up 2 bases, with 14 bases separating them. The CDR3 protein is CASEGGGATDTQYF. The sequenced CDR3 bases are TGTGCCAGCGAGGGAGGGGGGGCCACAGATACG.

As regards this clone: The CDR3 is cut off 3 residues early in the read; its end comes from the germline J gene. The rearrangement uses TRBV19 and TRBJ1-5; 7 bases line up with TRBD1. Germline assignment: CDR1 LNHDA and CDR2 SQIVND (reference sequence). The V and J ends lost 4 bases and 6 bases, in that order; junction bases with no gene match: 6. The CDR3 is made up of 14 amino acids. The CDR3 sequence: CASSTDRAGQPQHF. CDR3 DNA (partial): TGTGCCAGTAGTACCGACAGGGCCGGTCAGCCC.

This clone was picked up a small number of times. The read finishes 3 residues shy of the CDR3 end, and the germline J gene is used to complete it. The genes are TRBV19 and TRBJ1-5; D is unresolved. Per the germline V gene, CDR1 is LNHDA and CDR2 is SQIVND (reference sequence). The V and J ends lost 6 bases and 0 bases respectively, with 12 bases between them. This CDR3 comprises 15 residues. Partial CDR3 DNA: TGTGCCAGTAGACGAACCGGTCTTAGCAATCAGCCC. Amino acids: CASRRTGLSNQP. In full, the CDR3 reads CASRRTGLSNQPQHF.

This clone was seen more than once but under ten times. Read data end 3 residues before the CDR3 end; the end is taken from the germline J gene. V and J are TRBV6-2 or TRBV6-3 and TRBJ1-1; D is possibly TRBD1 (5 bases). Per germline, CDR1 MNHEY and CDR2 SVGEGT. The CDR3 totals 13 residues. V lost 6 bases and J lost 1, with 9 bases in between. The sequenced CDR3 bases are TGTGCCAGCAGCACGACAGCGAACACTGAA. Translation gives CASSTTANTE. In full, the CDR3 reads CASSTTANTEAFF.

The sample holds many counts of this clone. The read ends 3 residues shy of where the CDR3 ends; the end is completed using the germline J gene. The chain joins TRBV6-4 to TRBJ1-1, with D tentatively TRBD1 (5 bases). In germline, CDR1 is MRHNA, CDR2 SNTAGT. V lost 0 bases to trimming and J lost 5 bases, with 10 bases between them. This CDR3 region has 14 residues. The sequenced part of the CDR3 DNA is TGTGCCAGCAGTGACTCCTCGGAGGGGACTGAA. Translated, it gives CASSDSSEGTE. The whole CDR3 is CASSDSSEGTEAFF.

Many counts were recorded for this clone. The read comes to an end 3 residues before the CDR3 does, leaving the germline J gene to fill in the end. The chain combines TRBV29-1 with TRBJ1-1, with TRBD1 matching 10 bases. This CDR3 comprises 17 residues. V lost 7 bases, J lost 2 bases, and 16 bases stayed unmatched. The V gene's germline CDR1 is SQVTM and CDR2 ANQGSEA. CDR3 region: CSAGVGQGQRGNTEAFF. Incomplete CDR3 DNA: TGCAGCGCCGGGGTGGGACAGGGGCAGAGGGGAAACACTGAA.

As concerns this clone: Read data end 3 residues before the CDR3 end; the end is taken from the germline J gene. The V and J genes are TRBV7-8 and TRBJ2-5, with 15 bases fitting TRBD2. The CDR3 has 16 residues. The V gene's germline CDR1 is SGHVS and CDR2 FQNEAQ. The junction had 3 bases not matched to a gene; V was cut back by 2 bases and J by 5 bases. The CDR3 DNA, read in part, is TGTGCCAGCAGCTTATCGGGGACTAGCGGGGGGGAGACC. Translation: CASSLSGTSGGET. The CDR3 as a whole reads CASSLSGTSGGETQYF.

This clone showed up just a few times. The sequenced fragment ends 3 residues before the CDR3 boundary, so the rest is inferred from the germline J gene. The chain joins TRBV7-2 to TRBJ1-4; a possible D gene is TRBD1 (6 bases). Germline CDR1 is SGHTA and CDR2 is FQGNSA. The CDR3 covers 15 residues. V was cut by 5 bases and J by 6 bases, with 16 bases left in between. CDR3 DNA (partial): TGTGCCAGCAGCCCTTCGCAGGGGAGGTATGAAAAA. Protein sequence: CASSPSQGRYEK. The whole CDR3 reads CASSPSQGRYEKLFF.

There are a few counts of this clone. From the germline J gene comes the end of the CDR3, since the read stops 3 residues before it. This chain links TRBV20-1 with TRBJ2-1, with 12 bases that match TRBD1. Germline V gives CDR1 DFQATT, CDR2 SNEGSKA (reference sequence). J lost 8 bases, V lost 6 bases, and 11 bases had no gene match. The CDR3 covers 15 residues. The sequenced part of the CDR3 DNA is TGCAGTGCGATAGGGACAGGGGGCGTATATTATGAG. Protein sequence: CSAIGTGGVYYE. The full-length CDR3 reads as CSAIGTGGVYYEQFF.